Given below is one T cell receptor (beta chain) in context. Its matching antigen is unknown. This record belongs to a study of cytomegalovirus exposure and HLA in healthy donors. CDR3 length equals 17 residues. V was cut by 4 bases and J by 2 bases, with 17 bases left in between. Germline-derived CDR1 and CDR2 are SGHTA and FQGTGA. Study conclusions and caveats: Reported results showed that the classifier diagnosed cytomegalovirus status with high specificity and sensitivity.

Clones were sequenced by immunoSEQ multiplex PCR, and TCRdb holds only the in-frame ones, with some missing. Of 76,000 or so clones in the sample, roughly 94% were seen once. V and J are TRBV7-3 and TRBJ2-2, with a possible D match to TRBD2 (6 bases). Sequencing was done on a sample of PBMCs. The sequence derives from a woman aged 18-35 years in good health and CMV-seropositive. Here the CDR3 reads CASSSSPGGLNTGELFF. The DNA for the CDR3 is TGTGCCAGCAGCTCCAGCCCTGGGGGACTTAACACCGGGGAGCTGTTTTTT.